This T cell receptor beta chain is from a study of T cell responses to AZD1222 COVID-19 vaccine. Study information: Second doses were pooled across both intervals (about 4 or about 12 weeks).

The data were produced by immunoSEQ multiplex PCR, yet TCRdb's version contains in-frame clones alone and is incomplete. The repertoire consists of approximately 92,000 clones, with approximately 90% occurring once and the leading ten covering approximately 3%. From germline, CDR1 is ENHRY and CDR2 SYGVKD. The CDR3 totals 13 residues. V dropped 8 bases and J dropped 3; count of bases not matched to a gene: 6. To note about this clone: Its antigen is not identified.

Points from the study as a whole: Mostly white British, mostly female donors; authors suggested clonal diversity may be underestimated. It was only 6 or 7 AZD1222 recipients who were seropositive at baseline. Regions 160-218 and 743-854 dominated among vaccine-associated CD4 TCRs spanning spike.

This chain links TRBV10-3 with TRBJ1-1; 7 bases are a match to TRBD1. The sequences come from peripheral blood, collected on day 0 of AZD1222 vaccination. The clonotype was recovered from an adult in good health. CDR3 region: CAIRLDRDTEAFF. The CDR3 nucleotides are TGTGCCATCCGCCTCGACAGGGACACTGAAGCTTTCTTT.